The present entry profiles one TCR beta chain with its context. The data are from a study of CD8 T cells in Susac syndrome. The CDR3 has 14 residues. The V and J ends lost 5 bases and 7 bases respectively, with 15 bases between them. CDR1 and CDR2 (germline): MDHEN, SYDVKM. Random hexamers primed reverse transcription of about 0.45 to 1 ug RNA. TCRdb fed the immunoSEQ multiplex PCR reads into MiXCR, producing one record per CDR3 protein. The sample records about 430,000 distinct CDR3 sequences, around 83% being singletons. This chain connects TRBV28 to TRBJ2-4; the D gene is possibly TRBD2 (6 bases). This receptor was obtained from a human donor with multiple sclerosis. Sequences were obtained from CD8+ T cells from PBMCs. The CDR3 DNA follows: TGTGCCAGCAGTGTGGGACTTAGTATTAACATTCAGTACTTC. Amino acid sequence: CASSVGLSINIQYF.